The next 26 T cell receptor beta chains were all read from a single sample in a study of regulatory T cells in long-lasting Graves disease. In building TCR beta libraries, iRepertoire HTBI primers were used together with Arm-PCR of CDR3 regions. TCRdb redid the calling of the multiplex PCR reads with MiXCR, one entry per CDR3 protein. The profile covers 530,000 or so distinct CDR3 sequences, with around an eighth appearing a single time and 8.5% to 10% taken by the ten largest. The sample's time point: newly diagnosed GD, antithyroid drugs for less than 3 months. PBMCs provided the RNA from which the TCR library was made. The sample was also reused in another study, on T cells in Graves' hyperthyroidism and ophthalmopathy.

This specimen was peripheral blood mononuclear cells (PBMCs), taken at new diagnosis, from a patient treated with antithyroid drugs. These receptors all stem from a man under 40 with Graves disease.

This clonotype has a count of ten or more. The J gene is TRBJ1-1, the V gene TRBV20-1, with D possibly matching TRBD1 (5 bases). The length of the CDR3 is 13 residues. V lost 1 base and J 4 bases, leaving 10 bases between the germline ends. The germline gives CDR1 DFQATT, CDR2 SNEGSKA (reference sequence). CDR3 region: CSARVSGFTEAFF. CDR3 nucleotides: TGCAGTGCTAGAGTTTCAGGGTTCACTGAAGCTTTCTTT.

This rearrangement joins TRBV20-1 to TRBJ2-3; no reliable D call. Germline lookup yields CDR1 DFQATT and CDR2 SNEGSKA (reference sequence). The CDR3 runs to 14 residues. The V end lost 4 bases, the J end lost 0 bases, and 11 bases lay between the germline ends. This chain's CDR3 is CSAKHRTSTDTQYF. The CDR3 DNA reads TGCAGTGCTAAACATAGAACTAGCACAGATACGCAGTATTTT.

This clonotype was picked up a small number of times. The CDR3 spells CATSDPTSGASSFAQYF. The CDR3 region has the DNA TGTGCCACCAGTGATCCGACTAGCGGGGCGAGTTCATTCGCGCAGTATTTT. V is TRBV24-1 and J is TRBJ2-3; 11 bases are a match to TRBD2. The CDR3 loop spans 17 amino acids. Looked up from germline, CDR1 is KGHDR and CDR2 is SFDVKD. V was pared by 3 bases and J by 10 bases, with 14 bases of the junction left unmatched.

As concerns this clonotype: This may come from a read error, since a much larger clone is one base off. This sequence joins TRBV7-2 and TRBJ2-1; the match to TRBD2 covers 10 bases. The trim removed 4 bases at V and 5 bases at J, leaving 8 bases unmatched. The germline CDR1 and CDR2 sequences are SGHTA and FQGNSA. This CDR3 spans 16 amino acids. In DNA form, the CDR3 reads TGTGCCAGCAGCTGGAGACTAGCGGGCCACAACAATGAGCAGTTCTTC. Protein: CASSWRLAGHNNEQFF.

This clonotype was seen more than once but under ten times. This chain links TRBV29-1 with TRBJ2-5; D ambiguous. The CDR3 spans 15 residues. CDR1 and CDR2 from the germline V gene are SQVTM and ANQGSEA. V was shortened by 0 bases and J by 5 bases, with 16 bases between the two germline ends. The CDR3 bases are TGCAGCGTTGAAGATGATTTTAGAGGATGGGAGACCCAGTACTTC. This codes for CSVEDDFRGWETQYF.

This clonotype was counted ten times or more. The V gene is TRBV27, the J gene TRBJ2-5, with D unclear. In germline, CDR1 is MNHEY, CDR2 SMNVEV (reference sequence). V was cut by 8 bases and J by 2 bases, with 6 bases left in between. This CDR3 is built from 11 residues. The CDR3 loop reads CASRKQETQYF. CDR3 bases: TGTGCCAGCCGAAAGCAAGAGACCCAGTACTTC.

This clonotype was observed at least ten times. V usage is TRBV7-8 and J usage is TRBJ1-2; unclear D gene. This CDR3 spans 15 amino acids. V shed 0 bases and J shed 2 bases, with 10 bases lying between them. Germline assignment: CDR1 SGHVS and CDR2 FQNEAQ. For the CDR3, the DNA is TGTGCCAGCAGCTTAGCGCGGGGAGACAACTATGGCTACACCTTC. Its protein is CASSLARGDNYGYTF.

This clonotype showed up many times. J is TRBJ2-3 and V is TRBV14, with 7 bases aligning to TRBD2. Matching the DNA end better, TRBJ2-1 makes the J call doubtful. Germline V gives CDR1 SGHDN, CDR2 FVKESK. The CDR3 loop spans 16 amino acids. The CDR3 DNA follows: TGTGCCAGCAGCCTCGTAAGCGGGATGGCGGGCAATGAGCAGTTCTTC. Amino acids: CASSLVSGMAGNEQFF.

This clonotype came up many times. The V gene is TRBV5-1, the J gene TRBJ2-7, with 10 bases identical to TRBD2. The CDR3 extends over 15 amino acids. Per the germline V gene, CDR1 is SGHRS and CDR2 is YFSETQ. Trimming cost V 4 bases and J 6 bases; bases outside gene matches: 10. The CDR3 spells CASSTQSGLASEQYF. CDR3 DNA: TGCGCCAGCAGCACCCAGTCGGGACTAGCGAGCGAGCAGTACTTC.

On this clonotype: A much larger clone differs from this one at a single base, so this may be a read error. The chain combines TRBV20-1 with TRBJ2-7; D is unresolved. The length of the CDR3 is 13 residues. Germline-derived CDR1 and CDR2 are DFQATT and SNEGSKA (reference sequence). Here the CDR3 reads CSARDVSNYERYF. The CDR3 DNA reads TGCAGTGCTAGAGATGTATCCAACTACGAGCGGTACTTC.

The table lists this clonotype with many counts. The J gene is TRBJ2-1, the V gene TRBV12-3 or TRBV12-4, with 14 bases lining up with TRBD2. The CDR3 sequence is 14 residues long. V dropped 6 bases and J dropped 9; count of bases not matched to a gene: 4. CDR3 region: CASRGTSGSFEQFF. DNA of the CDR3: TGTGCCAGCAGAGGGACTAGCGGGAGCTTTGAGCAGTTCTTC.

The sample holds many counts of this clonotype. The chain is built from TRBV7-9 and TRBJ2-7, with TRBD2 matching 7 bases. Germline lookup yields CDR1 SEHNR and CDR2 FQNEAQ (reference sequence). The CDR3 loop spans 12 amino acids. V lost 10 bases to trimming and J lost 2 bases; unmatched junction nucleotides: 5. The CDR3 protein is CATSSGTYEQYF. DNA of the CDR3: TGTGCCACTTCGAGCGGGACCTACGAGCAGTACTTC. The whole variable domain, remainder taken from reference TRBV7-9 and TRBJ2-7, is DTGVSQNPRHKITKRGQNVTFRCDPISEHNRLYWYRQTLGQGPEFLTYFQNEAQLEKSRLLSDRFSAERPKGSFSTLEIQRTEQGDSAMYLCATSSGTYEQYFGPGTRLTVT.

There are many counts of this clonotype. This chain joins TRBV11-3 and TRBJ2-1, with TRBD2 matching 9 bases. The V segment lost 3 bases and the J segment 5 bases; nucleotides outside the gene matches: 8. The CDR3 has 16 residues. Germline CDR1 SGHNT, CDR2 YENEEA. The CDR3 spells CASSFRSTSGDNEQFF. The CDR3 nucleotides are TGTGCCAGCAGCTTCCGTTCGACTAGCGGAGACAATGAGCAGTTCTTC.

The chain links TRBV6-9 to TRBJ2-7; 8 nucleotides align to TRBD2. The germline CDR1 and CDR2 sequences are MNHGY and SVAAGI. Losses at the gene ends were 3 bases for V and 3 bases for J; bases not matched to a gene: 10. The CDR3 runs to 16 residues. This chain's CDR3 is CASSYSKLAVFYEQYF. The CDR3, as DNA: TGTGCCAGCAGTTACTCGAAACTAGCGGTTTTCTACGAGCAGTACTTC.

About this clonotype itself: Given a much more abundant clone one base away, this may be a read error. The V gene is TRBV24-1, the J gene TRBJ2-2; no clear D. Per germline, CDR1 KGHDR and CDR2 SFDVKD. The CDR3 contains 13 residues. V shed 1 base and J shed 7 bases, with 6 bases lying between them. CDR3 bases: TGTGCCACCAGTGATTTCTGGGACGGGGAGCTGTTTTTT. Translating it yields CATSDFWDGELFF.

The rearrangement joins TRBV6-1 to TRBJ1-6; 10 bases map to TRBD1. CDR3 length: 16 amino acids. The V gene end was trimmed by 5 bases and the J gene end by 1 base; junction bases not matched to a gene: 2. Per the germline V gene, CDR1 is MNHNS and CDR2 is SASEGT. The CDR3: CASSKDRGSYNSPLHF. In DNA form, the CDR3 reads TGTGCCAGCAGTAAGGACAGGGGGTCCTATAATTCACCCCTCCACTTT.

This clonotype was seen only a few times. The chain is built from TRBV7-9 and TRBJ2-1; D unresolved. The germline CDR1 and CDR2 sequences are SEHNR and FQNEAQ (reference sequence). The V end lost 5 bases, the J end lost 0 bases, and 23 bases lay between the germline ends. The CDR3 sequence is 19 residues long. CDR3 DNA sequence: TGTGCCAGCAGCATAGACCGACTCGCCGCCGCCAGCTCCTACAATGAGCAGTTCTTC. Protein product: CASSIDRLAAASSYNEQFF.

This clonotype occurred many times. The rearrangement links TRBV20-1 to TRBJ2-3; D gene ambiguous. The CDR3 has 12 residues. Germline V lookup: CDR1 DFQATT, CDR2 SNEGSKA (reference sequence). The V end lost 3 bases, the J end lost 4 bases, and 8 bases lay between the germline ends. The CDR3 region is CSASVWADTQYF. The CDR3 DNA sequence: TGCAGTGCTAGCGTTTGGGCAGATACGCAGTATTTT.

In this sample, this clonotype turned up many times. J is TRBJ2-3 and V is TRBV6-1; no reliable D call. V lost 8 bases, J lost 0 bases, and 12 bases lay in between. This CDR3 is built from 14 residues. The germline gives CDR1 MNHNS, CDR2 SASEGT. Here the CDR3 DNA reads TGTGCCAGCGGTCGGGCGGTCAGCACAGATACGCAGTATTTT. Its translation: CASGRAVSTDTQYF.

The chain joins TRBV30 to TRBJ2-7; a possible D gene is TRBD1 (6 bases). This CDR3 comprises 14 residues. Trimming stripped 2 bases from V and 0 bases from J, with 11 bases between. The V gene's germline CDR1 is GTSNPN and CDR2 SVGIG (reference sequence). This CDR3 is CAWSLGRGSYEQYF. The CDR3 DNA is TGTGCCTGGAGTTTGGGCAGGGGCTCCTACGAGCAGTACTTC. Full variable domain (rest looked up from reference TRBV30 and TRBJ2-7): SQTIHQWPATLVQPVGSPLSLECTVEGTSNPNLYWYRQAAGRGLQLLFYSVGIGQISSEVPQNLSASRPQDRQFILSSKKLLLSDSGFYLCAWSLGRGSYEQYFGPGTRLTVT.

This clonotype was seen at least ten times. The chain uses TRBV25-1 and TRBJ1-1; the match to TRBD1 covers 7 bases. This CDR3 contains 17 residues. J gave up 1 base and V 5 bases, and 13 bases lay outside the gene matches. Germline values: CDR1 MGHDK, CDR2 SYGVNS. CDR3 DNA: TGTGCCAGCAGTCCCAGTGACAGGGATCTGGGGAACACTGAAGCTTTCTTT. Encoded protein: CASSPSDRDLGNTEAFF.

This clonotype was detected only a few times. The chain employs TRBV7-2 and TRBJ1-3; the D gene is possibly TRBD1 (5 bases). The V end was cut by 6 bases, the J end by 0 bases, with 12 bases between. CDR1 and CDR2 (germline): SGHTA, FQGNSA. This CDR3 spans 15 amino acids. The CDR3 loop is CASRQSGGSGNTIYF. The DNA for the CDR3 is TGTGCCAGCAGACAGTCGGGGGGCTCTGGAAACACCATATATTTT.

This clonotype was seen at least ten times. J is TRBJ2-5 and V is TRBV3-1, with 11 bases matching TRBD2. V lost 5 bases to trimming and J lost 2 bases; unmatched junction nucleotides: 7. The CDR3 is 16 amino acids. Looked up from germline, CDR1 is LGHDT and CDR2 is YNNKEL (reference sequence). CDR3 DNA sequence: TGTGCCAGCAGCGGACGGACTAGCGGGCTACAAGAGACCCAGTACTTC. Its translation: CASSGRTSGLQETQYF.

This clonotype was observed at least ten times. The chain carries TRBV27 and TRBJ1-2, with D possibly being TRBD1 (6 bases). Germline V gene data show CDR1 as MNHEY and CDR2 as SMNVEV (reference sequence). The CDR3 sequence is 13 residues long. V was pared by 6 bases and J by 7 bases, with 15 bases between. CDR3 protein: CASSQRGRGGYTF. DNA of the CDR3: TGTGCCAGCAGCCAGAGGGGCAGGGGTGGCTACACCTTC.

This clonotype was seen at least ten times. V is TRBV18 and J is TRBJ1-1; D is unresolved. Germline CDR1 KGHSH, CDR2 LQKENI. The CDR3 has 16 amino acids. The V end lost 1 base, the J end lost 2 bases, and 14 bases lay between the germline ends. The CDR3 spells CASSPQGFGSNTEAFF. CDR3 sequence (DNA): TGTGCCAGCTCACCACAGGGTTTTGGTAGTAACACTGAAGCTTTCTTT.

In its sample, this clonotype was seen many times. The chain joins TRBV20-1 to TRBJ1-5; 8 bases are a match to TRBD1. CDR3 size: 12 residues. Looked up from germline, CDR1 is DFQATT and CDR2 is SNEGSKA (reference sequence). Unmatched junction bases numbered 9, after V lost 7 bases and J lost 10 bases. Here the CDR3 reads CSVMDRAGPQHF. CDR3 coding DNA: TGCAGTGTTATGGACAGGGCCGGACCCCAGCATTTT.